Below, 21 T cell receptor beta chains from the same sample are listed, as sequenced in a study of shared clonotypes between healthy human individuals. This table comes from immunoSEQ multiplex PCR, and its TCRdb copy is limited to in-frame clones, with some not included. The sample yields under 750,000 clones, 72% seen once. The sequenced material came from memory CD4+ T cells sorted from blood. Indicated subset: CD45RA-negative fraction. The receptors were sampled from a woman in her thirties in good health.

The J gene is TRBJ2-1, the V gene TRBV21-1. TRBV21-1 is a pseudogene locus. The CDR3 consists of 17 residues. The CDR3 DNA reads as TGTGCCAGCAGCAAAGGAGCCCCAACGGGCCTTAGCAATGAGCAGTTCTTC. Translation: CASSKGAPTGLSNEQFF.

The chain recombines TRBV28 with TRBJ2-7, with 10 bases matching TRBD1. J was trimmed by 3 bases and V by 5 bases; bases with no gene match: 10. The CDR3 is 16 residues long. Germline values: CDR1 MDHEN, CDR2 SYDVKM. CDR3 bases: TGTGCCAGCAGTATAACCGGGGGGGACAGGGGCTACGAGCAGTACTTC. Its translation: CASSITGGDRGYEQYF.

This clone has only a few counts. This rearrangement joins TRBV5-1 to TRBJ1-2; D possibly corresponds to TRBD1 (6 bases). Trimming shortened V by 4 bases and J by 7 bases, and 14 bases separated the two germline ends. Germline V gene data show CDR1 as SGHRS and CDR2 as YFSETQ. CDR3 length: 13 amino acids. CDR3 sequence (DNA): TGCGCCAGCAGCCTGGAGACAGGCGGTGGCTACACCTTC. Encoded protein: CASSLETGGGYTF.

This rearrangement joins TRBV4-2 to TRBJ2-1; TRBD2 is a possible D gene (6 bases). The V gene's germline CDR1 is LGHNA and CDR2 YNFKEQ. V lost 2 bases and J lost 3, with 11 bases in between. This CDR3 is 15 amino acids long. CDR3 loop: CASSQTGDNYNEQFF. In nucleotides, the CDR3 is TGTGCCAGCAGCCAAACGGGAGACAACTACAATGAGCAGTTCTTC.

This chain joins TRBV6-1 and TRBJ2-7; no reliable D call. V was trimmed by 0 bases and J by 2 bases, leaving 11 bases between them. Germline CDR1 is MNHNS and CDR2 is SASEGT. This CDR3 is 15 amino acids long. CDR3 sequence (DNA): TGTGCCAGCAGTGAAGCGTACGGCGACGCCTACGAGCAGTACTTC. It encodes CASSEAYGDAYEQYF.

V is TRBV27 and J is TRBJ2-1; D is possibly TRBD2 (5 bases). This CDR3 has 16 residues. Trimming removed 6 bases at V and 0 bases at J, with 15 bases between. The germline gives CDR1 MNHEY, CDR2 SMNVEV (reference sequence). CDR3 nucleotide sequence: TGTGCCAGCAGCTACCGAGCGGCAAGCTCCTACAATGAGCAGTTCTTC. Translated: CASSYRAASSYNEQFF.

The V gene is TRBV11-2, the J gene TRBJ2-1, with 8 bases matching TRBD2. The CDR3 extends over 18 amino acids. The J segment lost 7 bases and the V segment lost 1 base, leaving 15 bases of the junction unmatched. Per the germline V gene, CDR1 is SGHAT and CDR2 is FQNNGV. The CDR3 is CASSLVSPLAGRRNEQFF. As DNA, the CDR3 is TGTGCCAGCAGCTTAGTATCCCCATTAGCGGGAAGAAGGAATGAGCAGTTCTTC.

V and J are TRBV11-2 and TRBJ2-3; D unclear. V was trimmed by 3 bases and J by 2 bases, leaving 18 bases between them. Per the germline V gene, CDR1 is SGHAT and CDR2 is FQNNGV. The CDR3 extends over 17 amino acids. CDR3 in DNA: TGTGCCAGCAGCTTGCAACTCCTCCCCACGTCCACAGATACGCAGTATTTT. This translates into CASSLQLLPTSTDTQYF.

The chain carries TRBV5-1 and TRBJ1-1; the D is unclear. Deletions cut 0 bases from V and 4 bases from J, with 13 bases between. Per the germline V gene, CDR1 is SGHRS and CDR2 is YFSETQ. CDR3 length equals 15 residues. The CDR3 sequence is CASSLEGTWGTEAFF. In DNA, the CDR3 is TGCGCCAGCAGCTTGGAAGGCACCTGGGGCACTGAAGCTTTCTTT. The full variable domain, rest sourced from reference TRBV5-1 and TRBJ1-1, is KAGVTQTPRYLIKTRGQQVTLSCSPISGHRSVSWYQQTPGQGLQFLFEYFSETQRNKGNFPGRFSGRQFSNSRSEMNVSTLELGDSALYLCASSLEGTWGTEAFFGQGTRLTVV.

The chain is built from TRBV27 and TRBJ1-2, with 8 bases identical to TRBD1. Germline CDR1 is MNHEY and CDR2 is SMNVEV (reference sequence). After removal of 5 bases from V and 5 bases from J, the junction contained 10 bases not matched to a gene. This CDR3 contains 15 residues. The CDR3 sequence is CASSSADRARYGYTF. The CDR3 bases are TGTGCCAGCAGTAGCGCGGACAGGGCCCGGTATGGCTACACCTTC.

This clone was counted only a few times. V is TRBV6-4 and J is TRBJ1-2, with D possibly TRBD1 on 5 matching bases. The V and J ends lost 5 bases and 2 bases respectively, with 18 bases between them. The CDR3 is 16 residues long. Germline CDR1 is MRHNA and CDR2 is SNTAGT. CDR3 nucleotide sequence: TGTGCCAGCAGTCCGGACGCAGGGCTACCCAACTATGGCTACACCTTC. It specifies CASSPDAGLPNYGYTF.

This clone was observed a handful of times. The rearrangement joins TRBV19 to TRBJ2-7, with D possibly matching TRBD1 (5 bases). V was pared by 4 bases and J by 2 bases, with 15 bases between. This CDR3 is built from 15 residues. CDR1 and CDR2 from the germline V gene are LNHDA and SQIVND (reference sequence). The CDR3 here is CASSSLHRIPYEQYF. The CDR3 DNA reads TGTGCCAGTAGTAGTCTTCACAGGATCCCCTACGAGCAGTACTTC.

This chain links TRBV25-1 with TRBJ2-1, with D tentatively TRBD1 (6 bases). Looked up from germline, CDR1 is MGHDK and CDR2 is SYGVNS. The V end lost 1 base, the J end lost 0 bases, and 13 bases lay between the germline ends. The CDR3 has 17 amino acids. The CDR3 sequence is CASSESQGLISYNEQFF. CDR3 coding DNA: TGTGCCAGCAGTGAATCCCAGGGGCTTATCTCCTACAATGAGCAGTTCTTC.

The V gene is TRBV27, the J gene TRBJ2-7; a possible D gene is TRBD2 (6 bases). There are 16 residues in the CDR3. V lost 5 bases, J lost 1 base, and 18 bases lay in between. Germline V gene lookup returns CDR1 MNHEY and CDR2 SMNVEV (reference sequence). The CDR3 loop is CASSSVGTRRSYEQYF. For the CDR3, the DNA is TGTGCCAGCAGTAGCGTCGGGACTCGCAGATCCTACGAGCAGTACTTC.

CDR3 nucleotides: TGCGCCAGCAGCTTGGCCTATGAGCAGTTCTTC. Its translation is CASSLAYEQFF. The chain couples TRBV5-1 to TRBJ2-1; D gene ambiguous. The CDR3 is 11 residues long. V dropped 0 bases and J dropped 8 bases, with 3 bases sitting between them. The germline V gene has CDR1 SGHRS and CDR2 YFSETQ.

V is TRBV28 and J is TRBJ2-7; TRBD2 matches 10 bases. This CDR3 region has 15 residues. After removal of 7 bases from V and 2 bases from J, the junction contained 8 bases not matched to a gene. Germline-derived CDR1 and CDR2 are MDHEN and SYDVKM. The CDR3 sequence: CASTTISGGTYEQYF. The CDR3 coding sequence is TGTGCCAGCACCACGATTAGCGGGGGGACCTACGAGCAGTACTTC.

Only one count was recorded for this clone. The CDR3 protein is CASSLWQGASGSEQYF. CDR3 coding DNA: TGTGCCAGCAGTTTATGGCAAGGGGCTAGTGGGTCCGAGCAGTACTTC. This chain uses TRBV28 with TRBJ2-7; D perhaps matches TRBD1 (5 bases). The V and J ends lost 0 bases and 6 bases respectively, with 18 bases between them. The CDR3 spans 16 residues. Germline CDR1 and CDR2: MDHEN and SYDVKM.

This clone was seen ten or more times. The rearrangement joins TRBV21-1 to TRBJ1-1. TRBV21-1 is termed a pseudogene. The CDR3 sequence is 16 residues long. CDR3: CASSKGRRARNTEAFF. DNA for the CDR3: TGTGCCAGCAGCAAAGGGAGAAGGGCAAGGAACACTGAAGCTTTCTTT.

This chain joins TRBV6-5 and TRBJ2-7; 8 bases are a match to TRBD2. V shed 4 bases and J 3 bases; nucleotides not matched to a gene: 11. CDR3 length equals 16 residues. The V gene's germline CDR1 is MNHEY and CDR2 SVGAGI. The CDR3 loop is CASSSRGGPFDYEQYF. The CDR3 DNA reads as TGTGCCAGCAGTTCCCGGGGGGGGCCCTTCGACTACGAGCAGTACTTC.

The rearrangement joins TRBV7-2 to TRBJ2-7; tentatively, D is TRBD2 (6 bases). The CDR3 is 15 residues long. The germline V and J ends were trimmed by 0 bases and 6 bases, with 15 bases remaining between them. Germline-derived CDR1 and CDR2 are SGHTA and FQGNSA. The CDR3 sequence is CASSLAPGSYGEQYF. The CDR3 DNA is TGTGCCAGCAGCTTAGCGCCCGGGAGTTACGGCGAGCAGTACTTC. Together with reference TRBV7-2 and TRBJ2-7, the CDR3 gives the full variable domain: GAGVSQSPSNKVTEKGKDVELRCDPISGHTALYWYRQSLGQGLEFLIYFQGNSAPDKSGLPSDRFSAERTGGSVSTLTIQRTQQEDSAVYLCASSLAPGSYGEQYFGPGTRLTVT.

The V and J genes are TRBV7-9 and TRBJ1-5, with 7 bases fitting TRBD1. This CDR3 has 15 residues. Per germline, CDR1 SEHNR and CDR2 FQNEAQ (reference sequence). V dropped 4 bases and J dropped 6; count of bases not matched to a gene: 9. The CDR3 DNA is TGTGCCAGCAGCTCCGGGACAGCGGCAGGTCAGCCCCAGCATTTT. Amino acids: CASSSGTAAGQPQHF.